This T cell receptor beta chain comes out of a study of OX40 agonist ivuxolimab in advanced cancers. Whole-study context: The study reported partial responses in three patients: one hepatocellular carcinoma, two cutaneous melanoma.

CDR1 and CDR2 (germline): LGHNA, YNFKEQ. V dropped 5 bases and J dropped 4; count of bases not matched to a gene: 3. The CDR3 covers 14 residues. The protocol was immunoSEQ multiplex PCR, while the TCRdb copy is restricted to in-frame clones and leaves out a portion. The sample records 70,000 to 85,000 clones, around 90% being singletons. This specimen consisted of CD4+ or CD8+ T cells sorted from blood, obtained in a trial of the OX40 agonist ivuxolimab. This receptor was obtained from an adult with an advanced solid tumor such as melanoma, head and neck, liver or kidney cancer. The J gene is TRBJ1-4, the V gene TRBV4-2, with 8 bases lining up with TRBD1. The CDR3 here is CASSVGQGNEKLFF. In nucleotides, the CDR3 is TGTGCCAGCAGCGTTGGACAGGGTAATGAAAAACTGTTTTTT.